This TCR beta chain was identified in a study of immune evolution from preneoplasia to lung adenocarcinoma. Study outcomes and limitations: Later-stage lesions appeared to have more T cells, more diversity, less clonality.

Two lung cancer pathologists independently confirmed each histologic diagnosis. In the case of this clone: The target antigen is unknown.

In germline, CDR1 is LNHDA, CDR2 SQIVND (reference sequence). The length of the CDR3 is 20 residues. V trimming: 4 bases; J trimming: 1 base; junction bases outside the gene matches: 12. Libraries were prepared by immunoSEQ multiplex PCR; TCRdb keeps only in-frame clonotypes and omits some of them. Here the sample spans some 4,900 clones, around 80% being singletons. The receptor was derived from a person between 65 and 79 years old with lung adenocarcinoma. The chain uses TRBV19 and TRBJ2-3; 15 bases are shared with TRBD2. What was sequenced was FFPE minimally invasive lung adenocarcinoma tissue. For the CDR3, the DNA is TGTGCCAGTAGTAGCCAAGGACTAGCGGGAGGGTACGGGGGCACAGATACGCAGTATTTT. It is translated as CASSSQGLAGGYGGTDTQYF. Filled out from reference TRBV19 and TRBJ2-3, the complete variable domain reads DGGITQSPKYLFRKEGQNVTLSCEQNLNHDAMYWYRQDPGQGLRLIYYSQIVNDFQKGDIAEGYSVSREKKESFPLTVTSAQKNPTAFYLCASSSQGLAGGYGGTDTQYFGPGTRLTVL.